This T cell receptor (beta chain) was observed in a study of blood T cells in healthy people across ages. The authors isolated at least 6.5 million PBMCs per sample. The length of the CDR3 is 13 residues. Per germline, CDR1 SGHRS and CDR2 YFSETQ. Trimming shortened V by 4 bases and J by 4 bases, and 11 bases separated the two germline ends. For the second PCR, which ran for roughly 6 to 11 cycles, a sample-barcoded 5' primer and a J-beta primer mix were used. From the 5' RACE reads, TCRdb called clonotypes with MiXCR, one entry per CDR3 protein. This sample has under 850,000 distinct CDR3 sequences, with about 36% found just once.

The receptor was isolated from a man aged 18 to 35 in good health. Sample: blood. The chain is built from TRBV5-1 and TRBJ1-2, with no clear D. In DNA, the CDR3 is TGCGCCAGCAGCCCGACCCTACTCTATGGCTACACCTTC. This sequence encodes CASSPTLLYGYTF.